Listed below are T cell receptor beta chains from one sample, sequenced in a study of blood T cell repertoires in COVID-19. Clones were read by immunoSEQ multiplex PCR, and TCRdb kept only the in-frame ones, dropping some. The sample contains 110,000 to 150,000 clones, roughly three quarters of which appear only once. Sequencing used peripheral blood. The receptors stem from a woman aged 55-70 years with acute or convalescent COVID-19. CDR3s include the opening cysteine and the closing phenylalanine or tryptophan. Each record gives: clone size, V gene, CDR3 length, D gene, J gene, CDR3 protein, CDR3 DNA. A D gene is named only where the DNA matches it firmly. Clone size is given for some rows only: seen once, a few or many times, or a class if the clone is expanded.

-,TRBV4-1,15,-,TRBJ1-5,CASSRPQGPNQPQHF,TGCGCCAGCAGCCGCCCACAGGGACCCAATCAGCCCCAGCATTTT
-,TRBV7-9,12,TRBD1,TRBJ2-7,CASSYGTGEQYF,TGTGCCAGCAGCTATGGGACAGGCGAGCAGTACTTC
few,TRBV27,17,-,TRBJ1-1,CASSSDTTRWANTEAFF,TGTGCCAGCAGTTCCGACACGACCCGGTGGGCGAACACTGAAGCTTTCTTT
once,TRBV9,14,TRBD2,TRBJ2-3,CASEAGGPADTQYF,TGTGCCAGCGAAGCGGGAGGGCCCGCAGATACGCAGTATTTT
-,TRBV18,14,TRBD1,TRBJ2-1,CASSRRRGGGEQFF,TGTGCCAGCTCACGTCGGAGAGGGGGCGGAGAGCAGTTCTTC
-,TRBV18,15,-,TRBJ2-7,CASSRNVEGAAEQYF,TGTGCCAGCTCACGCAACGTGGAGGGGGCGGCCGAGCAGTACTTC
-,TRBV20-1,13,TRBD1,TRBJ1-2,CSASPGGSVGYTF,TGCAGTGCTAGTCCAGGGGGCTCGGTTGGCTACACCTTC
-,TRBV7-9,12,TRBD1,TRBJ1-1,CASSFGQGEAFF,TGTGCCAGCAGCTTCGGACAGGGGGAAGCTTTCTTT
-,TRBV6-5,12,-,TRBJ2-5,CASSYSRETQYF,TGTGCCAGCAGTTACTCGAGGGAGACCCAGTACTTC
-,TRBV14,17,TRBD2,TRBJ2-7,CASSQVKLAGHNYEQYF,TGTGCCAGCAGCCAAGTGAAGTTAGCGGGACACAACTACGAGCAGTACTTC
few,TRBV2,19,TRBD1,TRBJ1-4,CASRRLPGQGAIRNEKLFF,TGTGCCAGCAGAAGACTACCGGGACAGGGGGCAATAAGAAATGAAAAACTGTTTTTT
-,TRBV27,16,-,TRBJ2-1,CASSPRVASSYNEQFF,TGTGCCAGCAGTCCAAGGGTAGCGAGCTCCTACAATGAGCAGTTCTTC
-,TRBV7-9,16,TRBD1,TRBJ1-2,CASSLALTGEIYGYTF,TGTGCCAGCAGCTTAGCGCTAACAGGGGAAATCTATGGCTACACCTTC
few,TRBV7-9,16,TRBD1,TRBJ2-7,CASSLGQGQLSYEQYF,TGTGCCAGCAGCTTAGGACAGGGTCAATTGTCCTACGAGCAGTACTTC
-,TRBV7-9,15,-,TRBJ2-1,CASSYPPGQRQGQFF,TGTGCCAGCAGCTACCCCCCCGGACAGCGCCAGGGGCAGTTCTTC
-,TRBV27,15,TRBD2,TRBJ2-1,CASSPRTSRGNEQFF,TGTGCCAGCAGTCCCCGGACTAGCAGGGGCAATGAGCAGTTCTTC
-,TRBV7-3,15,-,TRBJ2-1,CASSLGLAKNNEQFF,TGTGCCAGCAGCTTGGGGCTAGCGAAAAACAATGAGCAGTTCTTC
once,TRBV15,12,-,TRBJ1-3,CATGASGNTIYF,TGTGCCACGGGGGCCTCTGGAAACACCATATATTTT
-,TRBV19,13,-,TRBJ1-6,CASSFGAISPLHF,TGTGCCAGTAGTTTTGGAGCGATTTCACCCCTCCACTTT
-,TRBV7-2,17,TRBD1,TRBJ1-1,CASSLGRGPPLNTEAFF,TGTGCCAGCAGCTTAGGCAGGGGGCCTCCTCTAAACACTGAAGCTTTCTTT
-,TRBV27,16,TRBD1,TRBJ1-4,CASSSLQGQGFEKLFF,TGTGCCAGCAGTTCTCTTCAGGGACAGGGGTTTGAAAAACTGTTTTTT
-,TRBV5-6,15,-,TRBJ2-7,CASSFDPGSSYEQYF,TGTGCCAGCAGCTTTGATCCCGGTAGCTCCTACGAGCAGTACTTC
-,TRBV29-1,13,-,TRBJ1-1,CSVAATANTEAFF,TGCAGCGTTGCAGCGACAGCGAACACTGAAGCTTTCTTT
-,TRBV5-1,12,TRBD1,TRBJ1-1,CASSADRVKAFF,TGCGCCAGCAGCGCGGACAGGGTGAAGGCTTTCTTT
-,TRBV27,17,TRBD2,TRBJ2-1,CASSGRTSGRVGNEQFF,TGTGCCAGCAGTGGACGGACTAGCGGGAGGGTGGGCAATGAGCAGTTCTTC
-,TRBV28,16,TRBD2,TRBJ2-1,CASSRGGLAGYNEQFF,TGTGCCAGCAGTCGGGGAGGACTAGCGGGATACAATGAGCAGTTCTTC
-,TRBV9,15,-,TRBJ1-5,CASSVDAYSNQPQHF,TGTGCCAGCAGCGTAGACGCCTATAGCAATCAGCCCCAGCATTTT
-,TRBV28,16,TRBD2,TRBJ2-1,CASSEIAGLSYNEQFF,TGTGCCAGCAGCGAGATAGCGGGCTTATCCTACAATGAGCAGTTCTTC
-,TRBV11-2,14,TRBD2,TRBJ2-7,CASRGSGNSYEQYF,TGTGCCAGCAGGGGTAGCGGGAACTCCTACGAGCAGTACTTC
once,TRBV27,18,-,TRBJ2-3,CASSLRSSSELSVDTQYF,TGTGCCAGCAGTTTACGCTCATCTAGCGAACTAAGTGTAGATACGCAGTATTTT
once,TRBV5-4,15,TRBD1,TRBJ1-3,CASSPGTGAGNTIYF,TGTGCCAGCAGCCCGGGGACAGGTGCTGGAAACACCATATATTTT
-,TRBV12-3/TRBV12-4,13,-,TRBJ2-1,CVHPSESYNEQFF,TGTGTCCACCCCTCGGAGTCCTACAATGAGCAGTTCTTC